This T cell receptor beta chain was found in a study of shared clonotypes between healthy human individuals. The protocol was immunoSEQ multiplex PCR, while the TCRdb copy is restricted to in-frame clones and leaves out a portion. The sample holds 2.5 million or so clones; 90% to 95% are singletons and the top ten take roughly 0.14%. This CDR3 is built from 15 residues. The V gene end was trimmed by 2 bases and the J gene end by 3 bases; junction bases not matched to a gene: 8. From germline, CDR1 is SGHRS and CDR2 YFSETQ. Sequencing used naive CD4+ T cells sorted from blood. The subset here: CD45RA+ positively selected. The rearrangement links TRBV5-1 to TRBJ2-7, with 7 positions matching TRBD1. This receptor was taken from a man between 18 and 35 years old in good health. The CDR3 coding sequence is TGCGCCAGCAGCTTTGGAGACAGGGATTACTACGAGCAGTACTTC. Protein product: CASSFGDRDYYEQYF.